This T cell receptor beta chain was recorded in a study of blood T cell repertoires in COVID-19 (dated by TCRdb to 2019 to 2021). Study-level background: Collaborator samples came from the United States, Italy and Spain and covered acute and convalescent phases of COVID-19. Subjects who had been exposed to COVID-19, were actively infected with it, or had recovered from it provided the deeply sampled blood TCRbeta repertoires that made up the dataset. Where available, HLA class I and class II types were taken from metadata supplied by the sample provider and were not determined by assay-based typing. The sample metadata nearly always contained a de-identified subject ID, COVID-19 status, age in years and sex. The prospective study material was composed of cDNA or gDNA derived from T cells, B-cell-depleted T cells, or PBMCs. The repertoires were released in a freely available public database meant as a resource for research on the immune response to SARS-CoV-2. Samples came from the ongoing ImmuneRACE study (first 160 participants) plus 1,254 subjects from 6 global collaborators. Paper-wide results and their limitations: The quantity of clinical and demographic metadata differed by source and by participant and was supplied without curation.

The immunoSEQ Assay, a bias-controlled multiplex PCR, was used to amplify TCRbeta CDR3 regions from genomic DNA. As for the original processing: Within the assay, amplification of reference gene primers was used to estimate how many nucleated cells each sample contained. To quantify the absolute abundance of each unique TCRbeta CDR3 rearrangement, sequence reads were collapsed and filtered. For each sample, productive Simpson clonality was calculated by taking the square root of Simpson's diversity index across productive rearrangements. TCRdb stores this immuneACCESS table with in-frame sequences only. Part of the clones is absent; in the studies checked, under half of the shortfall reflects unresolved V genes, and no reason is known for the rest. V and J calls and clone size come straight from that table; D and trimming were deduced from the DNA. The sample table shows around 200,000 clones, and about 84% are seen once. The leading ten clones occupy approximately 18% of the sample.

Reading the germline V gene gives CDR1 MNHEY and CDR2 SVGEGT. V lost 5 bases and J lost 3 bases; the stretch between them is 17 bases long. The CDR3 covers 15 residues, taking in both the cysteine and the phenylalanine. Solely the CDR3 DNA is kept, with 45 bases framed from the first base. At one collaborating source in Seattle, patients were enrolled during active infection and were followed longitudinally through the course of disease. Collaborating institutions collected whole blood in K2EDTA tubes following their own protocols. For TCRbeta analysis, collaborator samples were shipped as frozen whole blood, as isolated PBMCs, or as DNA extracted from either sample type. In the case of this clone: The clone's antigen remains unknown. The input lacks base qualities; no much larger clone sits a single base away.

The source is a person between 70 and 80 years old with COVID-19, enrolled during active disease. Recombination linked TRBV6-2 or TRBV6-3 to TRBJ2-7; the best D guess is TRBD1, with 6 bases matching. The specimen was peripheral blood. The DNA is as follows: TGTGCCAGCAGTCAGATACAGGGTATCGACTACGAGCAGTACTTC. The encoded protein is CASSQIQGIDYEQYF.